Below are 10 T cell receptor beta chains sequenced from a single sample in a study of shared clonotypes between healthy human individuals. Produced via immunoSEQ multiplex PCR; TCRdb's table is partial and in-frame only. The sample shows hundreds of thousands of clones, 55% to 85% of them seen only once. The sequencing input was memory CD4+ T cells sorted from blood. Subset noted: CD45RA-negative fraction. The origin of the receptors is a woman aged 30 to 39 in good health.

The chain employs TRBV11-2 and TRBJ2-3; 9 bases line up with TRBD1. There are 14 residues in the CDR3. The V gene end was trimmed by 5 bases and the J gene end by 5 bases; junction bases not matched to a gene: 5. From germline, CDR1 is SGHAT and CDR2 FQNNGV. The CDR3 DNA follows: TGTGCCAGCAGCGACGGACAGGGGATAGATACGCAGTATTTT. The encoded protein is CASSDGQGIDTQYF.

The CDR3 coding sequence is TGTGCCAGCAGCTTGCCGGGACAAGGGACCGGGGAGCTGTTTTTT. Its protein is CASSLPGQGTGELFF. This sequence joins TRBV5-4 and TRBJ2-2, with D possibly TRBD1 on 6 matching bases. With 1 base removed from V and 5 bases from J, the gap between germline ends came to 12 bases. Germline V gives CDR1 SGHNT, CDR2 YYREEE (reference sequence). The CDR3 consists of 15 residues.

This clone showed up just once. V and J are TRBV18 and TRBJ1-3; D remains ambiguous. Per germline, CDR1 KGHSH and CDR2 LQKENI. The CDR3 is 14 amino acids. V was clipped by 2 bases and J by 0 bases, with 5 bases between them. DNA for the CDR3: TGTGCCAGCTCACCAATGGTCTCTGGAAACACCATATATTTT. Protein sequence: CASSPMVSGNTIYF.

The V call is TRBV19, the J call TRBJ2-1; 11 bases agree with TRBD2. Trimming took 5 bases from V and 4 from J; bases not matched to a gene: 10. Germline V gives CDR1 LNHDA, CDR2 SQIVND (reference sequence). This CDR3 spans 17 amino acids. CDR3 protein: CASSVTSGVVGYNEQFF. The DNA of the CDR3 is TGTGCCAGTAGTGTGACTAGCGGGGTTGTGGGGTACAATGAGCAGTTCTTC.

The chain is built from TRBV9 and TRBJ2-1; 9 bases map to TRBD2. Trimming cost V 4 bases and J 6 bases; bases outside gene matches: 8. Germline CDR1 and CDR2: SGDLS and YYNGEE. This CDR3 has 15 residues. DNA of the CDR3: TGTGCCAGCAGCTCCCGCCTAGCGGGGCTCAATGAGCAGTTCTTC. As protein: CASSSRLAGLNEQFF.

This clone was counted at least ten times. The same CDR3 arises from other DNA sequences in this sample as well. The chain couples TRBV19 to TRBJ1-5, with 7 positions matching TRBD1. Germline assignment: CDR1 LNHDA and CDR2 SQIVND (reference sequence). With V trimmed by 6 bases and J by 3 bases, 8 bases remained unmatched. The CDR3 runs 15 residues. The CDR3 sequence is CASSPGTALNQPQHF. In DNA form, the CDR3 reads TGTGCCAGTAGCCCCGGGACAGCCCTCAATCAGCCCCAGCATTTT.

This chain uses TRBV29-1 with TRBJ2-7; 8 bases align to TRBD2. J gave up 3 bases and V 7 bases, and 5 bases lay outside the gene matches. From germline, CDR1 is SQVTM and CDR2 ANQGSEA. The CDR3 length is 12 residues. CDR3 loop: CSATGRGYEQYF. The CDR3 DNA sequence: TGCAGCGCCACCGGGAGGGGCTACGAGCAGTACTTC.

This CDR3 is CASTPPGLNTEAFF. In DNA, the CDR3 is TGTGCCAGCACCCCCCCAGGGTTGAACACTGAAGCTTTCTTT. The chain is built from TRBV27 and TRBJ1-1, with TRBD1 as a possible D gene (5 bases). V was pared by 7 bases and J by 0 bases, with 12 bases between. Germline loops: CDR1 MNHEY, CDR2 SMNVEV (reference sequence). The CDR3 contains 14 residues.

The CDR3 nucleotides are TGTGCCAGCAGTGAACCCGCGGGAGGGCGGGAGCAGTACTTC. As protein: CASSEPAGGREQYF. The chain combines TRBV2 with TRBJ2-7, with 9 bases that match TRBD2. The trim removed 2 bases at V and 7 bases at J, leaving 6 bases unmatched. Germline CDR1 is SNHLY and CDR2 is FYNNEI. There are 14 residues in the CDR3. The full variable domain, with the rest looked up from reference TRBV2 and TRBJ2-7, is EPEVTQTPSHQVTQMGQEVILRCVPISNHLYFYWYRQILGQKVEFLVSFYNNEISEKSEIFDDQFSVERPDGSNFTLKIRSTKLEDSAMYFCASSEPAGGREQYFGPGTRLTVT.

The gene calls are TRBV14 and TRBJ2-5; D is unresolved. Germline CDR1 SGHDN, CDR2 FVKESK. Trimming removed 6 bases from V and 0 bases from J, with 5 bases in between. This CDR3 is 12 amino acids long. CDR3 sequence: CASSQYQETQYF. The CDR3 coding sequence is TGTGCCAGCAGTCAGTACCAAGAGACCCAGTACTTC.